The 12 T cell receptor beta chains below were found in one sample sequenced in a study of cytomegalovirus exposure and HLA in healthy donors. The PCR was carried out with 60 Vbeta primers and 13 Jbeta primers. Sequenced by immunoSEQ multiplex PCR; TCRdb stores in-frame clones only, minus some. The data show about 150,000 clones, with roughly three quarters seen just once and 1.3% to 1.5% held by the top ten. Sequenced sample: PBMCs. All receptors derive from a woman in her thirties or forties in good health and CMV-seronegative.

The chain carries TRBV14 and TRBJ2-6; 10 bases fit TRBD1. The CDR3 is 19 amino acids. The V gene's germline CDR1 is SGHDN and CDR2 FVKESK. J gave up 2 bases and V 4 bases, and 11 bases lay outside the gene matches. DNA of the CDR3: TGTGCCAGCAGCCCAGCGGATCTCGACAGGGGGCCTGGGGCCAACGTCCTGACTTTC. As protein: CASSPADLDRGPGANVLTF.

The chain combines TRBV7-3 with TRBJ2-3; 8 nucleotides match TRBD1. Germline V gene lookup returns CDR1 SGHTA and CDR2 FQGTGA. V lost 7 bases, J lost 2 bases, and 26 bases stayed unmatched. There are 21 residues in the CDR3. CDR3 sequence reads: CASTKFAGGGQGPRFTDTQYF. In DNA form, the CDR3 reads TGTGCCAGCACCAAATTCGCCGGGGGCGGACAGGGTCCGAGATTCACAGATACGCAGTATTTT. The whole variable domain, remainder taken from reference TRBV7-3 and TRBJ2-3, is GAGVSQTPSNKVTEKGKYVELRCDPISGHTALYWYRQSLGQGPEFLIYFQGTGAADDSGLPNDRFFAVRPEGSVSTLKIQRTERGDSAVYLCASTKFAGGGQGPRFTDTQYFGPGTRLTVL.

CDR3 DNA: TGTGCCAGTAGTTCCGACACGGCCTTTAATTCACCCCTCCACTTT. It translates to CASSSDTAFNSPLHF. The chain is built from TRBV19 and TRBJ1-6; D uncertain. The germline CDR1 and CDR2 sequences are LNHDA and SQIVND (reference sequence). This CDR3 is built from 15 residues. The V and J ends lost 5 bases and 6 bases respectively, with 14 bases between them.

The rearrangement joins TRBV10-3 to TRBJ1-4; maybe TRBD1 (6 bases). V was trimmed by 0 bases and J by 8 bases, leaving 10 bases between them. Germline CDR1 reads ENHRY; CDR2 reads SYGVKD. This CDR3 comprises 14 residues. In DNA form, the CDR3 reads TGTGCCATCAGTGAGTCGGGACAAGGCGAAAAACTGTTTTTT. It encodes CAISESGQGEKLFF.

This chain joins TRBV5-6 and TRBJ2-1, with 9 positions matching TRBD2. The length of the CDR3 is 15 residues. The germline gives CDR1 SGHDT, CDR2 YYEEEE. Unmatched junction bases numbered 6, after V lost 4 bases and J lost 4 bases. The CDR3 loop reads CASSPGLAWYNEQFF. Written as DNA, the CDR3 is TGTGCCAGCAGCCCGGGACTAGCATGGTACAATGAGCAGTTCTTC.

The chain is built from TRBV29-1 and TRBJ2-7, with TRBD1 identical over 9 bases. CDR1 and CDR2 from the germline V gene are SQVTM and ANQGSEA. V lost 4 bases, J lost 2 bases, and 6 bases stayed unmatched. The CDR3 contains 14 residues. The CDR3 nucleotides are TGCAGCGTTGGACCGGGACAGGGAACCTACGAGCAGTACTTC. It translates to CSVGPGQGTYEQYF.

The chain combines TRBV10-3 with TRBJ1-3, with unresolved D. This CDR3 is 12 amino acids long. V lost 10 bases, J lost 2 bases, and 9 bases lay in between. The germline gives CDR1 ENHRY, CDR2 SYGVKD. This chain's CDR3 is CATSEAGNTIYF. In nucleotides, the CDR3 is TGTGCCACCTCGGAGGCTGGAAACACCATATATTTT.

The chain is built from TRBV10-2 and TRBJ2-7, with unresolved D. V shed 3 bases and J shed 4 bases, with 4 bases lying between them. This CDR3 has 11 residues. Germline lookup yields CDR1 WSHSY and CDR2 SAAADI. The CDR3 sequence is CASSDRYEQYF. The CDR3 DNA follows: TGCGCCAGCAGTGACAGATACGAGCAGTACTTC.

The V gene is TRBV5-8, the J gene TRBJ1-1, with 10 bases that match TRBD1. The J segment lost 4 bases and the V segment lost 6 bases, leaving 6 bases of the junction unmatched. Germline V gives CDR1 SGHTS, CDR2 YDEGEE. The length of the CDR3 is 14 residues. The CDR3 is CASMMTGGFTEAFF. The CDR3 DNA is TGTGCCAGCATGATGACAGGGGGCTTCACTGAAGCTTTCTTT.

The rearrangement joins TRBV5-5 to TRBJ2-1, with D perhaps TRBD2 (8 bases). Per the germline V gene, CDR1 is SGHKS and CDR2 is YYEKEE (reference sequence). This CDR3 is 15 amino acids long. With 4 bases removed from V and 8 bases from J, the gap between germline ends came to 19 bases. Here the CDR3 DNA reads TGTGCCAGCAGCCCGGGGGGGACAGTGGGGTATGAGCAGTTCTTC. Protein product: CASSPGGTVGYEQFF.

This clone was picked up one time. The chain couples TRBV7-9 to TRBJ2-1, with 9 bases fitting TRBD2. From germline, CDR1 is SEHNR and CDR2 FQNEAQ (reference sequence). The CDR3 is 14 residues long. V lost 2 bases and J lost 6; bases outside the gene matches: 2. This chain's CDR3 is CASSLRGGANEQFF. The CDR3 region has the DNA TGTGCCAGCAGCTTACGCGGGGGGGCCAATGAGCAGTTCTTC.

The CDR3, as DNA: TGTGCCAGCAGTGAACCGGAGAAGAACACTGAAGCTTTCTTT. Translation: CASSEPEKNTEAFF. This chain uses TRBV2 with TRBJ1-1, with D unclear. CDR1 is SNHLY, CDR2 FYNNEI, per germline. V gave up 2 bases and J gave up 1 base, with 8 bases separating them. The CDR3 is made up of 14 amino acids.